The 13 T cell receptor beta chains given below trace back to one sample, sequenced in a study of blood T cell repertoires in COVID-19. Assay: immunoSEQ multiplex PCR; the TCRdb copy retains only in-frame clones and omits some. The table records under 200,000 clones, about 86% of them present only once. Sequencing was done on a sample of peripheral blood. All receptors come from a man aged 55 to 70 with acute or convalescent COVID-19.

The chain links TRBV14 to TRBJ2-7; weak D call: TRBD2 (7 bases). The CDR3 consists of 14 residues. Deletions cut 1 base from V and 6 bases from J, with 13 bases between. Germline CDR1 is SGHDN and CDR2 is FVKESK. The CDR3 sequence is CASSQVGGLGEQYF. The CDR3 coding sequence is TGTGCCAGCAGCCAAGTGGGGGGGCTGGGCGAGCAGTACTTC.

CDR3 in amino acids: CASSQGPGQGVGYTF. CDR3 nucleotides: TGTGCCAGCAGCCAAGGGCCCGGACAGGGGGTCGGCTACACCTTC. The rearrangement joins TRBV3-1 (or the pseudogene TRBV3-2) to TRBJ1-2, with TRBD1 matching over 10 bases. V was pared by 1 base and J by 8 bases, with 7 bases of the junction left unmatched. The CDR3 is 15 amino acids. Germline lookup yields CDR1 LGHDT and CDR2 YNNKEL (reference sequence).

Of note for this clone: Its ends do not fully match the called genes, so a read error is possible. The J gene is TRBJ1-2, the V gene TRBV12-5; perhaps TRBD1 as D (5 bases). The CDR3 contains 17 residues. CDR1 LGHNT and CDR2 FRNRAP come from the germline V gene. The CDR3 reads CARGLGDSGGSNYGYTF. DNA for the CDR3: TGTGCTAGGGGTTTGGGGGACTCCGGGGGGTCTAACTATGGCTACACCTTC. Based on the CDR3 plus reference TRBV12-5 and TRBJ1-2, the full variable domain is DARVTQTPRHKVTEMGQEVTMRCQPILGHNTVFWYRQTMMQGLELLAYFRNRAPLDDSGMPKDRFSAEMPDATLATLKIQPSEPRDSAVYFCARGLGDSGGSNYGYTFGSGTRLTVV.

The V call is TRBV3-1 (or the pseudogene TRBV3-2), the J call TRBJ1-4; 9 bases agree with TRBD1. Trimming removed 2 bases from V and 7 bases from J; junction bases left unmatched: 5. The CDR3 has 15 amino acids. The V gene's germline CDR1 is LGHDT and CDR2 YNNKEL (reference sequence). CDR3 amino acids: CASSQLDRGREKLFF. The CDR3 DNA sequence: TGTGCCAGCAGCCAATTGGACAGGGGTCGTGAAAAACTGTTTTTT.

With respect to this clone: At one end the junction does not follow the germline gene, possibly because of a read error. The chain carries TRBV3-1 (or the pseudogene TRBV3-2) and TRBJ2-7, with 7 bases matching TRBD1. The CDR3 consists of 14 residues. CDR1 LGHDT and CDR2 YNNKEL come from the germline V gene (reference sequence). CDR3 sequence (DNA): TGTGCCAGCAGCCTACCGGGACAGAGCTACGCGCAGTACTTC. Amino acid sequence: CASSLPGQSYAQYF.

The gene calls are TRBV2 and TRBJ2-7; 11 bases line up with TRBD2. CDR1 is SNHLY and CDR2 is FYNNEI in the germline V gene. V shed 6 bases, J shed 2 bases, and the junction held 3 bases outside the gene matches. The CDR3 runs to 14 residues. CDR3 loop: CASRGLADTYEQYF. Written as DNA, the CDR3 is TGTGCCAGCAGGGGACTAGCGGATACCTACGAGCAGTACTTC.

The CDR3 sequence: CASSSTVKVGQPQHF. CDR3 nucleotide sequence: TGTGCCAGTAGTTCGACAGTAAAGGTTGGTCAGCCCCAGCATTTT. The genes are TRBV19 and TRBJ1-5, with D tentatively TRBD1 (5 bases). Trimming stripped 5 bases from V and 6 bases from J, with 17 bases between. Germline V gene lookup returns CDR1 LNHDA and CDR2 SQIVND (reference sequence). There are 15 residues in the CDR3.

The chain is built from TRBV5-1 and TRBJ2-7; TRBD1 aligns across 10 bases. Germline CDR1 and CDR2: SGHRS and YFSETQ. The CDR3 is made up of 13 amino acids. Germline trimming cut 4 bases from V and 6 bases from J; bases unmatched to any gene: 4. In DNA form, the CDR3 reads TGCGCCAGCAGCCGGGGGACAGGGGCCGAGCAGTACTTC. Its protein product is CASSRGTGAEQYF.

The chain uses TRBV18 and TRBJ2-7; 8 nucleotides line up with TRBD2. CDR1 and CDR2 from the germline V gene are KGHSH and LQKENI. The CDR3 is 14 amino acids. V lost 3 bases, J lost 5 bases, and 6 bases stayed unmatched. The CDR3 protein is CASSPGGGAHEQYF. DNA of the CDR3: TGTGCCAGCTCACCCGGGGGGGGAGCCCACGAGCAGTACTTC.

The CDR3 DNA sequence: TGCGCCAGCAGCTCCCTAGCGGGGAGCACAGATACGCAGTATTTT. As protein: CASSSLAGSTDTQYF. V and J are TRBV5-1 and TRBJ2-3; 9 nucleotides match TRBD2. CDR1 is SGHRS, CDR2 YFSETQ, per germline. V was pared by 3 bases and J by 0 bases, with 2 bases of the junction left unmatched. The CDR3 spans 15 residues. Complete variable domain (other parts from reference TRBV5-1 and TRBJ2-3): KAGVTQTPRYLIKTRGQQVTLSCSPISGHRSVSWYQQTPGQGLQFLFEYFSETQRNKGNFPGRFSGRQFSNSRSEMNVSTLELGDSALYLCASSSLAGSTDTQYFGPGTRLTVL.

The V call is TRBV5-1, the J call TRBJ2-2; maybe TRBD2 (5 bases). Germline V gene data show CDR1 as SGHRS and CDR2 as YFSETQ. The CDR3 loop spans 14 amino acids. V was cut by 7 bases and J by 7 bases, with 17 bases left in between. The CDR3 region is CASSASSEGGELFF. CDR3 bases: TGCGCCAGCTCGGCGAGTAGCGAGGGCGGGGAGCTGTTTTTT.

The CDR3 sequence is CASSGTRGGPQHF. CDR3 nucleotide sequence: TGTGCCAGCAGCGGGACCCGGGGAGGGCCCCAGCATTTT. The rearrangement links TRBV7-8 to TRBJ1-5, with a weak D call TRBD1 (5 bases). The CDR3 sequence is 13 residues long. CDR1 and CDR2 from the germline V gene are SGHVS and FQNEAQ. Trimming removed 5 bases from V and 9 bases from J, with 14 bases in between.

This chain links TRBV10-3 with TRBJ1-3; weak D call: TRBD1 (6 bases). The CDR3 extends over 19 amino acids. The germline V gene encodes CDR1 ENHRY and CDR2 SYGVKD. With 0 bases removed from V and 0 bases from J, the gap between germline ends came to 18 bases. This CDR3 is CAISESRGRGTYSGNTIYF. CDR3 sequence (DNA): TGTGCCATCAGTGAGTCGAGGGGCAGGGGAACCTACTCTGGAAACACCATATATTTT.